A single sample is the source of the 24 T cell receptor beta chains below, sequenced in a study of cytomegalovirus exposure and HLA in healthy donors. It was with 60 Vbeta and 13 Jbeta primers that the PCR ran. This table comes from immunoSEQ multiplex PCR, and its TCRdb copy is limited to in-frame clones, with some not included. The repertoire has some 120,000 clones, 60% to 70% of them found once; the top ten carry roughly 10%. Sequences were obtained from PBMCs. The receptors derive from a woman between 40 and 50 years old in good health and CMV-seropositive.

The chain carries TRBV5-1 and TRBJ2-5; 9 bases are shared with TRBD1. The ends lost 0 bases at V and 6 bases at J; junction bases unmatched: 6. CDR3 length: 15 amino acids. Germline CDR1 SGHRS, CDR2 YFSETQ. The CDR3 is CASSLGGTGRQTQYF. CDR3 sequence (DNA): TGCGCCAGCAGCTTGGGGGGGACAGGGAGGCAGACCCAGTACTTC.

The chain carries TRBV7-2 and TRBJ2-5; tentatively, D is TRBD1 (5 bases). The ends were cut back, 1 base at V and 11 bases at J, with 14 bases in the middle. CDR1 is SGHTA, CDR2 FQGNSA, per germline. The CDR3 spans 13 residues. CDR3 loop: CASSLEEFRVQYF. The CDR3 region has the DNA TGTGCCAGCAGCTTAGAAGAATTCAGGGTGCAGTACTTC.

The CDR3 protein is CASSYGTGKYF. CDR3 bases: TGTGCCAGCAGCTACGGGACAGGGAAGTACTTC. The chain carries TRBV11-2 and TRBJ2-5; 9 nucleotides line up with TRBD1. Trimming at V came to 4 bases and at J to 12 bases, leaving 3 bases not matched to a gene. Per germline, CDR1 SGHAT and CDR2 FQNNGV. The CDR3 is 11 residues long.

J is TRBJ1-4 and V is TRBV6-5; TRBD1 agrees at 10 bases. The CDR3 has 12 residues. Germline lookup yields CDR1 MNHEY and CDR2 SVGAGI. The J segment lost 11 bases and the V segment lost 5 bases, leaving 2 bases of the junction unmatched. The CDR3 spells CASSPDRGKLFF. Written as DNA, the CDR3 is TGTGCCAGCAGTCCGGACAGGGGGAAACTGTTTTTT.

The CDR3 here is CASSIDRSAGGETYEQYF. CDR3 DNA: TGTGCCAGTAGTATAGATCGGTCAGCGGGAGGTGAGACCTACGAGCAGTACTTC. The chain links TRBV19 to TRBJ2-7; 9 bases align to TRBD2. Trimming at V came to 0 bases and at J to 2 bases, leaving 11 bases not matched to a gene. Looked up from germline, CDR1 is LNHDA and CDR2 is SQIVND (reference sequence). The CDR3 totals 18 residues.

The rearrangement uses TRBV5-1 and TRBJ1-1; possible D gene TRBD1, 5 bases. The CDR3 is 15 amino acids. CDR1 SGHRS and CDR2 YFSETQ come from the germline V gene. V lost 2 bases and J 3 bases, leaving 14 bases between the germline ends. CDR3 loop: CASSLGQGGDTEAFF. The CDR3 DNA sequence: TGCGCCAGCAGCTTAGGGCAGGGCGGCGACACTGAAGCTTTCTTT.

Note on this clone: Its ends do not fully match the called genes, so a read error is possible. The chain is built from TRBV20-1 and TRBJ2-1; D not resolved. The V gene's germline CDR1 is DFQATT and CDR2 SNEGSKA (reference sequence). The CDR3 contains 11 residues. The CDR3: CSAPEGGNRLF. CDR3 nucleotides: TGCAGTGCCCCCGAAGGTGGTAACAGACTCTTC.

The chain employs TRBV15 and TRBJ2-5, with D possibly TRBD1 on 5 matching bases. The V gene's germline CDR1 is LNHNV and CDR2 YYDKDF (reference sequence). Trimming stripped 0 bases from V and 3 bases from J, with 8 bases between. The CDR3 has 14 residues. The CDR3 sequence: CATSRDRVEETQYF. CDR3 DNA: TGTGCCACCAGCAGAGACAGGGTTGAAGAGACCCAGTACTTC.

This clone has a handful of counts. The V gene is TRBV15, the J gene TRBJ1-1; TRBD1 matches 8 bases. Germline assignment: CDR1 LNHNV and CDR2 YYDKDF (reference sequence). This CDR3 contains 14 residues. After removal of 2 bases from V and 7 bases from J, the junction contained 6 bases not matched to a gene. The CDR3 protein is CATSRRTGIGEAFF. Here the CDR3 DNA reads TGTGCCACCAGCAGACGGACAGGGATTGGTGAAGCTTTCTTT. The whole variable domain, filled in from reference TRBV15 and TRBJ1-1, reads DAMVIQNPRYQVTQFGKPVTLSCSQTLNHNVMYWYQQKSSQAPKLLFHYYDKDFNNEADTPDNFQSRRPNTSFCFLDIRSPGLGDTAMYLCATSRRTGIGEAFFGQGTRLTVV.

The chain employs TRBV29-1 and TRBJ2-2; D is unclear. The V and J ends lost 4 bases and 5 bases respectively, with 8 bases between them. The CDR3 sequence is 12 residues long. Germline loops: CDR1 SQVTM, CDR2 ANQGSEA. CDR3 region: CSVGLLTGELFF. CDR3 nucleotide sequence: TGCAGCGTTGGTCTGTTAACCGGGGAGCTGTTTTTT.

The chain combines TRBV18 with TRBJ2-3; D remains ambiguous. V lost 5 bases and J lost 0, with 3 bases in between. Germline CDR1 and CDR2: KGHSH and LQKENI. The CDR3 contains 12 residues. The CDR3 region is CASSSSTDTQYF. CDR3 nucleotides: TGTGCCAGCTCATCTAGCACAGATACGCAGTATTTT.

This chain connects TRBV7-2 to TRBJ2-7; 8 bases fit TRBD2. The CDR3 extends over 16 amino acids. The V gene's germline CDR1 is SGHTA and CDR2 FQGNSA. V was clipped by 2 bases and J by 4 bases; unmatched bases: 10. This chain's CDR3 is CASSLSMSGRGYEQYF. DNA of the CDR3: TGTGCCAGCAGCTTATCGATGAGCGGGAGAGGGTACGAGCAGTACTTC. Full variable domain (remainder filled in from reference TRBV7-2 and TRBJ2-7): GAGVSQSPSNKVTEKGKDVELRCDPISGHTALYWYRQSLGQGLEFLIYFQGNSAPDKSGLPSDRFSAERTGGSVSTLTIQRTQQEDSAVYLCASSLSMSGRGYEQYFGPGTRLTVT.

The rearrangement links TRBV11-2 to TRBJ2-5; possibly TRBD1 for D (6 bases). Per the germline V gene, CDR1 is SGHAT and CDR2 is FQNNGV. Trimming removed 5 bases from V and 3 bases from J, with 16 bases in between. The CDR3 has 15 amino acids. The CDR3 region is CASSQRRTAKETQYF. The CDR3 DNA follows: TGTGCCAGCAGCCAAAGAAGGACAGCTAAAGAGACCCAGTACTTC.

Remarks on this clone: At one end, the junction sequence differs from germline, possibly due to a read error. The CDR3 sequence is CSSSLGTGSYEQYF. CDR3 nucleotides: TGTTCCAGCAGCTTAGGGACAGGATCCTACGAGCAGTACTTC. V is TRBV7-9 and J is TRBJ2-7; 8 bases agree with TRBD1. The germline CDR1 and CDR2 sequences are SEHNR and FQNEAQ (reference sequence). The CDR3 length is 14 residues.

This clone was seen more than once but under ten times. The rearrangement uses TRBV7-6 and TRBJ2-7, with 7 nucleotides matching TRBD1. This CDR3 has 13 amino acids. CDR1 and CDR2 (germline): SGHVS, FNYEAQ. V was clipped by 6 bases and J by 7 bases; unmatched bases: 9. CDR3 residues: CASSPRQGQEQYF. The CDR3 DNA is TGTGCCAGCAGTCCACGACAGGGACAGGAGCAGTACTTC.

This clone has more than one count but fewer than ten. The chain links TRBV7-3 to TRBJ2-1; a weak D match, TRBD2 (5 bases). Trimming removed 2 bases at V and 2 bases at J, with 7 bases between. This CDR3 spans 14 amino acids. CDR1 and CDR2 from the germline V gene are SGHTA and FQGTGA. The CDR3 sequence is CASSLEAAYNEQFF. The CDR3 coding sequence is TGTGCCAGCAGCTTAGAAGCGGCCTACAATGAGCAGTTCTTC.

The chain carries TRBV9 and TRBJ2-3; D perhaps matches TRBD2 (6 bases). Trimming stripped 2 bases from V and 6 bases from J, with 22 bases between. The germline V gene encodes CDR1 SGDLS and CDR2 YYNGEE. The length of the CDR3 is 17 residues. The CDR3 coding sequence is TGTGCCAGCAGCGTGAGGTACGGGGACTCGTCGGGGGATACGCAGTATTTT. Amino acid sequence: CASSVRYGDSSGDTQYF.

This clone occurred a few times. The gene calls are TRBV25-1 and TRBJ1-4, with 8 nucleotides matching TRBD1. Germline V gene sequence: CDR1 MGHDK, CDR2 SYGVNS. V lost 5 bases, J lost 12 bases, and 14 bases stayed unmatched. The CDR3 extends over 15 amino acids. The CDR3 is CASSSERQGFTELFF. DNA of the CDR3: TGTGCCAGCAGTTCGGAGCGACAGGGGTTTACGGAACTGTTTTTT.

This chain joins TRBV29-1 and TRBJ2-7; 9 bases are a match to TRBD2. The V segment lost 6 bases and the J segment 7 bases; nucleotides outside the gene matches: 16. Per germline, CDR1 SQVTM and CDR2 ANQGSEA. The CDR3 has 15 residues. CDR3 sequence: CSVKVASGAILEQYF. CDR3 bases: TGCAGCGTAAAGGTGGCTAGCGGGGCAATATTAGAGCAGTACTTC.

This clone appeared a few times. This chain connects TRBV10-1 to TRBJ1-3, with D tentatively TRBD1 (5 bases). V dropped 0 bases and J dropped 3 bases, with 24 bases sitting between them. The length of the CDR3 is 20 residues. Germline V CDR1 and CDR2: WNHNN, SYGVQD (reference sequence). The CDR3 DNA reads TGCGCCAGCAGTGAGTCGAATAAGGGCGGGGGTGGGGGAGGTGGAAACACCATATATTTT. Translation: CASSESNKGGGGGGGNTIYF.

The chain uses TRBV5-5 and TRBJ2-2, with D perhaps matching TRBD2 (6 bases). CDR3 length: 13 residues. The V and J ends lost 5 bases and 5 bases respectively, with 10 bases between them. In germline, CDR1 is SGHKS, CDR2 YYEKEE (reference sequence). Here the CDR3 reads CASRWDLTGELFF. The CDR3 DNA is TGTGCCAGCAGGTGGGACTTAACCGGGGAGCTGTTTTTT.

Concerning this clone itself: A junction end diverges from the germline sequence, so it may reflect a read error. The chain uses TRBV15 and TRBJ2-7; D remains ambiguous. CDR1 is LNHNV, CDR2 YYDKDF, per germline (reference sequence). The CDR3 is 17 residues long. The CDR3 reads CATSRTPTPPRSSEQYF. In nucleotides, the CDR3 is TGTGCCACCAGCAGAACCCCCACTCCGCCCCGATCCTCCGAGCAGTACTTC.

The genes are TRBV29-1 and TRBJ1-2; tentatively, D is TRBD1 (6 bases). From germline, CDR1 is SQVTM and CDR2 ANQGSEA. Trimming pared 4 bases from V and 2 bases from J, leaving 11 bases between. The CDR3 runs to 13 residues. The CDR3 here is CSVGDGGNYGYTF. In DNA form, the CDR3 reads TGCAGCGTTGGGGATGGGGGCAACTATGGCTACACCTTC.

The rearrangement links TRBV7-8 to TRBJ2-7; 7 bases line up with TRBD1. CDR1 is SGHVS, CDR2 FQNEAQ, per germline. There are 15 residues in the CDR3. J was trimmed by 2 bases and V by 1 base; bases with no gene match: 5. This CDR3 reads CASSLGDRVTYEQYF. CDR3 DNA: TGTGCCAGCAGCTTAGGTGACAGGGTCACCTACGAGCAGTACTTC. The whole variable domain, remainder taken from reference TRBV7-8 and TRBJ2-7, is GAGVSQSPRYKVAKRGQDVALRCDPISGHVSLFWYQQALGQGPEFLTYFQNEAQLDKSGLPSDRFFAERPEGSVSTLKIQRTQQEDSAVYLCASSLGDRVTYEQYFGPGTRLTVT.